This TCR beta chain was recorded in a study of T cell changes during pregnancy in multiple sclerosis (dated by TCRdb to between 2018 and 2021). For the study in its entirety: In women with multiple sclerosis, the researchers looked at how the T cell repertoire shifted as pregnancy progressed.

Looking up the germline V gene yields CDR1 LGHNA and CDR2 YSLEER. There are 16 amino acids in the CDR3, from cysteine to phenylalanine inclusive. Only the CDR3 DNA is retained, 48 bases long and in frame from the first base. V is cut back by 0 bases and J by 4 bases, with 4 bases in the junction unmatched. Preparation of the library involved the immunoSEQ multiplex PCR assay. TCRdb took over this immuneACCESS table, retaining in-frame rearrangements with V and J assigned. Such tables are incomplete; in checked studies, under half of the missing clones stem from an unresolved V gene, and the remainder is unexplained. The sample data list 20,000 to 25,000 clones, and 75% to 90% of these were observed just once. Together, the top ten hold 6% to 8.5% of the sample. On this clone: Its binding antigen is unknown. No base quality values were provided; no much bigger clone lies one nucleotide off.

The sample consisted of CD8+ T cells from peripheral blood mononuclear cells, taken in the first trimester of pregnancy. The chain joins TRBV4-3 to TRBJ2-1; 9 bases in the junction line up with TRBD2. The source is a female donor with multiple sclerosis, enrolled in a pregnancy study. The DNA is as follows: TGCGCCAGCAGCCAAGATTCTAGCGGGATTTACAATGAGCAGTTCTTC. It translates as CASSQDSSGIYNEQFF.